This T cell receptor beta chain was captured in a study of CXCR3-negative and CXCR3-positive naive CD8 T cells. This CDR3 contains 14 residues. Germline loops: CDR1 DFQATT, CDR2 SNEGSKA (reference sequence). Concerning this clonotype: Its antigen remains unidentified.

UMI labels and 5' RACE were used to prepare the TRB cDNA libraries. With the 5' RACE reads reprocessed, TCRdb shows one record per CDR3 protein and no DNA. Here the sample table reports 100,000 to 150,000 distinct CDR3 sequences. Study-level results: Freshly isolated PBMCs were used in most assays, given partial CXCR3 loss after freezing. With respect to TRBV-TRBJ usage, naive CXCR3-negative and CXCR3-positive cells were similar; memory differed.

Researchers reported sorting every CD8+ T cell subset in triplicate, 300,000 cells per sort. A CD45RO-CCR7+CD27+CD95- profile was what naive CD8+ T cells displayed. The source material was naive CXCR3- CD8+ T cells from blood. Subset reported: CD45RO-CCR7+CD27+CD95- naive CD8+ T cells lacking CXCR3 (TNR3-). This TCR came from a human donor in good health. Some clones in this sample may be carry-over from other donors' samples. V is TRBV20-1 and J is TRBJ2-1. The CDR3 sequence is CSATSLSQDNEQFF.